This T cell receptor beta chain appears in the sequencing data of a study of T cell responses to AZD1222 COVID-19 vaccine. The ends lost 5 bases at V and 7 bases at J; junction bases unmatched: 16. The germline V gene has CDR1 WNHNN and CDR2 SYGVQD (reference sequence). The CDR3 runs 17 residues. Study-level points and caveats: Females made up more of the donors, who were largely white British, and clonal diversity may have come out too low.

On this clone: Its antigen remains unidentified.

Using immunoSEQ multiplex PCR, the repertoire was profiled, and TCRdb retains in-frame clones only, with some absent. The sample has tens of thousands of clones, 85% to 90% seen once. This TCR was recovered from an adult who received the AZD1222 COVID-19 vaccine. The chain joins TRBV10-1 to TRBJ2-1, with 8 nucleotides matching TRBD2. Specimen: peripheral blood, collected 28 days after the second AZD1222 dose. CDR3 sequence: CASSKSQDGRAWNEQFF. The CDR3 DNA is TGCGCCAGCAGTAAATCGCAAGACGGGAGGGCCTGGAATGAGCAGTTCTTC.